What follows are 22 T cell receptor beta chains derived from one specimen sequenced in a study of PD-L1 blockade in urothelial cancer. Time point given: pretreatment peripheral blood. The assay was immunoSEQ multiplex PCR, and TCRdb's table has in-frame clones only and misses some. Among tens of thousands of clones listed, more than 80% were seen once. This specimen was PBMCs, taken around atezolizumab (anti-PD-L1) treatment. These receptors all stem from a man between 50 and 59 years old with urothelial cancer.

CDR3 sequence: CASTTPTGGVETQYF. CDR3 nucleotide sequence: TGTGCCAGCACCACTCCGACAGGGGGCGTGGAGACCCAGTACTTC. This chain joins TRBV7-6 and TRBJ2-5; 10 bases match TRBD1. Losses at the gene ends were 7 bases for V and 5 bases for J; bases not matched to a gene: 10. The CDR3 runs 15 residues. The germline V gene encodes CDR1 SGHVS and CDR2 FNYEAQ. Drawing the rest from reference TRBV7-6 and TRBJ2-5, the complete variable domain is GAGVSQSPRYKVTKRGQDVALRCDPISGHVSLYWYRQALGQGPEFLTYFNYEAQQDKSGLPNDRFSAERPEGSISTLTIQRTEQRDSAMYRCASTTPTGGVETQYFGPGTRLLVL.

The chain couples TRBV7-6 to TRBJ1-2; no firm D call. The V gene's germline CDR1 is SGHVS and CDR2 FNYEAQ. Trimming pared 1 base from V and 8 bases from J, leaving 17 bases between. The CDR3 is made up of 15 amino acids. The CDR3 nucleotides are TGTGCCAGCAGCTTAGACGCGCGGGCGTGGGGAGGCTACACCTTC. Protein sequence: CASSLDARAWGGYTF.

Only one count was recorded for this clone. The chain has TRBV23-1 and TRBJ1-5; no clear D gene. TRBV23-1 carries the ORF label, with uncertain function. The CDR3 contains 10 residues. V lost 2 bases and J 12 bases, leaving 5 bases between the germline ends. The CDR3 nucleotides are TGCGCCAGCAGTCAACCGGTCCAGCATTTT. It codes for CASSQPVQHF.

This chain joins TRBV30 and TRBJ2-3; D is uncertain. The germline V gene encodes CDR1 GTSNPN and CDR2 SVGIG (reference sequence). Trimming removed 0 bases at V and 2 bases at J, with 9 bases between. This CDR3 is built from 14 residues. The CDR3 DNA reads TGTGCCTGGAGTGTTAACAGAAACACAGATACGCAGTATTTT. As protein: CAWSVNRNTDTQYF. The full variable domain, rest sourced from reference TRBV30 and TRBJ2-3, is SQTIHQWPATLVQPVGSPLSLECTVEGTSNPNLYWYRQAAGRGLQLLFYSVGIGQISSEVPQNLSASRPQDRQFILSSKKLLLSDSGFYLCAWSVNRNTDTQYFGPGTRLTVL.

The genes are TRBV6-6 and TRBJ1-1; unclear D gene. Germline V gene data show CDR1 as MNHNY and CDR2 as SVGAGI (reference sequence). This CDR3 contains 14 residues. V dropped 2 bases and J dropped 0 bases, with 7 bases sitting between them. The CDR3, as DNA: TGTGCCAGCAGTTACACAGCCATGAACACTGAAGCTTTCTTT. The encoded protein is CASSYTAMNTEAFF.

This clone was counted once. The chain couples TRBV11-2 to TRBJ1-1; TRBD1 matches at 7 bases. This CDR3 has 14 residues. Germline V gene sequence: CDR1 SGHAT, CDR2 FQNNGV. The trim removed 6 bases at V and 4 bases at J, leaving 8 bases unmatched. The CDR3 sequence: CASRFPTGATEAFF. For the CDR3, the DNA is TGTGCCAGCAGATTCCCCACAGGGGCCACTGAAGCTTTCTTT.

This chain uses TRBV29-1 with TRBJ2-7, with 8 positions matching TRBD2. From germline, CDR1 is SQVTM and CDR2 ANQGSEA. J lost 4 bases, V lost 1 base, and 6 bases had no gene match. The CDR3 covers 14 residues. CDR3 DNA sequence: TGCAGCGTTGAAGGCCCGGGGGGGCAATACGAGCAGTACTTC. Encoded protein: CSVEGPGGQYEQYF.

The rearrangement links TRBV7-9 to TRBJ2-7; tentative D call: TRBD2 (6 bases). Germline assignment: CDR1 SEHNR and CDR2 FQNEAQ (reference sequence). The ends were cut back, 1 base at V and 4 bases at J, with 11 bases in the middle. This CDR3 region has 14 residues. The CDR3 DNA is TGTGCCAGCAGCTTAGTGGGGGGTTCGTACGAGCAGTACTTC. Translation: CASSLVGGSYEQYF.

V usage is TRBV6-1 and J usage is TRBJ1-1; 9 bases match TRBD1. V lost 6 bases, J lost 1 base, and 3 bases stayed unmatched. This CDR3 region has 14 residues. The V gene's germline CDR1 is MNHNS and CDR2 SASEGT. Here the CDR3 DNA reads TGTGCCAGCAGAGACAGGGGGGAGAACACTGAAGCTTTCTTT. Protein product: CASRDRGENTEAFF.

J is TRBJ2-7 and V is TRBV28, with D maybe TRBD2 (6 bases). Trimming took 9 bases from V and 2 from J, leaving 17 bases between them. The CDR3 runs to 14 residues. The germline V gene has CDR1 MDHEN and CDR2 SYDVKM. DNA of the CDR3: TGTGCCAGTCATGGGGCTAGCGCTGCCTACGAGCAGTACTTC. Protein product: CASHGASAAYEQYF.

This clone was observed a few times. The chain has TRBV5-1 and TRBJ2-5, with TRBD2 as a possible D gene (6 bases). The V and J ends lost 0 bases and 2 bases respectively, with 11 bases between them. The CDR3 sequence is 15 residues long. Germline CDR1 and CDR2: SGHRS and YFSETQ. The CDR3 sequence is CASSLGLARQETQYF. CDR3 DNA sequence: TGCGCCAGCAGCTTGGGGCTAGCGAGACAAGAGACCCAGTACTTC.

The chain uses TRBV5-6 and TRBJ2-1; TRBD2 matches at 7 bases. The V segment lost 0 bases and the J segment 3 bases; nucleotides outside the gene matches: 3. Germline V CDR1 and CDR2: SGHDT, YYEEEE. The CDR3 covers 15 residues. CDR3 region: CASSLASGLYNEQFF. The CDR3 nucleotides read TGTGCCAGCAGCTTGGCTAGCGGCCTCTACAATGAGCAGTTCTTC.

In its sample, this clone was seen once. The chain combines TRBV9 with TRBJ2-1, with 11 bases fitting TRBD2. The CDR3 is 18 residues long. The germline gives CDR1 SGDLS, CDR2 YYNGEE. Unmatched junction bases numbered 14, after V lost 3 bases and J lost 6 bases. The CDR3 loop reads CASSERASGRILGNEQFF. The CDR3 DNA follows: TGTGCCAGCAGCGAGCGCGCTAGCGGGAGGATCCTCGGCAATGAGCAGTTCTTC.

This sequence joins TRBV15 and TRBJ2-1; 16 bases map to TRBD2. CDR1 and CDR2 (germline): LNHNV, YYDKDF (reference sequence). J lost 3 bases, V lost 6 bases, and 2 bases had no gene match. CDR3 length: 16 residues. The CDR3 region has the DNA TGTGCCACCAGTGGGACTAGCGGGAGGGTCTACAATGAGCAGTTCTTC. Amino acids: CATSGTSGRVYNEQFF.

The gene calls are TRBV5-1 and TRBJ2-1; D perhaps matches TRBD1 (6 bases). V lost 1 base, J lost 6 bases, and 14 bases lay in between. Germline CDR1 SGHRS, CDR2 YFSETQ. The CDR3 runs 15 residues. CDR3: CASSLRQGTLNEQFF. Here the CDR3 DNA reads TGCGCCAGCAGCTTGAGGCAGGGGACCCTCAATGAGCAGTTCTTC.

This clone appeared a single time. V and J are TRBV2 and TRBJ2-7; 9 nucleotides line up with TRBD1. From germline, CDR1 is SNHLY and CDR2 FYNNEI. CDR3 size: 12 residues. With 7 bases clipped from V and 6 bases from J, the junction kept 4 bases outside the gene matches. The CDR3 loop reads CASNRGRREQYF. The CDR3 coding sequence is TGTGCCAGCAACAGGGGGCGCCGCGAGCAGTACTTC.

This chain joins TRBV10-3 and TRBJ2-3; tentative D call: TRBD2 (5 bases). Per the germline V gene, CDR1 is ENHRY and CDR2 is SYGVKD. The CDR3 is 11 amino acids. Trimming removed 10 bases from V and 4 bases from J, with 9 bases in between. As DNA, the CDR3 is TGTGCCACAAAGGGAGCAGATACGCAGTATTTT. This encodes CATKGADTQYF.

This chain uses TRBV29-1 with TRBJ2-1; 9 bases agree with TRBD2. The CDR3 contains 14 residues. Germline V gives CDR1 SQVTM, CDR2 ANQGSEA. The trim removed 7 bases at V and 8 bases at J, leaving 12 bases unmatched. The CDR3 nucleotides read TGCAGCGGTTCGACTAGCGGACCCGGGGATGAGCAGTTCTTC. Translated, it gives CSGSTSGPGDEQFF.

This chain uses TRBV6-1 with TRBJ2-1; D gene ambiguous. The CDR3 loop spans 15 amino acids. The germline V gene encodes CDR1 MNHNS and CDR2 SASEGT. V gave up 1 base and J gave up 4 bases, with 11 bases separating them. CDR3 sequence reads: CASSEVPQVYNEQFF. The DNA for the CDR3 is TGTGCCAGCAGTGAAGTCCCGCAGGTTTACAATGAGCAGTTCTTC.

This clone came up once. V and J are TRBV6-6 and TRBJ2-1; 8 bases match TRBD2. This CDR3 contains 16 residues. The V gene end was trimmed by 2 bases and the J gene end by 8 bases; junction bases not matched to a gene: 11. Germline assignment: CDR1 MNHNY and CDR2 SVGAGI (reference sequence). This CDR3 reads CASSYPRPGGQDEQFF. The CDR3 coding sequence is TGTGCCAGCAGTTACCCCCGACCGGGAGGGCAAGATGAGCAGTTCTTC.

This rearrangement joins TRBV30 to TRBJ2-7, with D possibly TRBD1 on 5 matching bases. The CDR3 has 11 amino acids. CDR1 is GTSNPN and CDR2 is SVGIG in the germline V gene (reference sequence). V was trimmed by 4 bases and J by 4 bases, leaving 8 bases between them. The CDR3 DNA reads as TGTGCCTGGACCAGGGAATACGAGCAGTACTTC. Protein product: CAWTREYEQYF.

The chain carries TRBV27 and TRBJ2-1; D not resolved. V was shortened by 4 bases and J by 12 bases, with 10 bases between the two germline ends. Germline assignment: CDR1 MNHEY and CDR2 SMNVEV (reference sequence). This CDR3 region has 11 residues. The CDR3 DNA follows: TGTGCCAGCAGTTCCTCATTGAGGCAGTTCTTC. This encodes CASSSSLRQFF.